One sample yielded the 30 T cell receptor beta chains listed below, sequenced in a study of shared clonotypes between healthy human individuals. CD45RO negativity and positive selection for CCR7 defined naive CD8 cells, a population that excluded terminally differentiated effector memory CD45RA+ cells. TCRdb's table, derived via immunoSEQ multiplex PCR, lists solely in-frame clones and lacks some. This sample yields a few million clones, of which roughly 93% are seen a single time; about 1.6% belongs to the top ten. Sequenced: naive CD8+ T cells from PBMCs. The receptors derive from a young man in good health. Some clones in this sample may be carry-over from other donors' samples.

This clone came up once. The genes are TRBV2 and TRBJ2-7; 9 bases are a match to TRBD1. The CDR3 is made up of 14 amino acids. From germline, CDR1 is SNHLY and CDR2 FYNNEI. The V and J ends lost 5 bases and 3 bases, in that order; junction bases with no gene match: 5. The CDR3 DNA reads TGTGCCAGCAGTCCGACAGGGGGAAGCTACGAGCAGTACTTC. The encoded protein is CASSPTGGSYEQYF.

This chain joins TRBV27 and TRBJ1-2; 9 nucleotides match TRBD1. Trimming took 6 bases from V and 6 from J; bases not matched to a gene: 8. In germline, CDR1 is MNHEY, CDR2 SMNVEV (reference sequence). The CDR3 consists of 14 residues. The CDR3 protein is CASSTGGTLNGYTF. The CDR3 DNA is TGTGCCAGCAGCACAGGGGGCACCTTAAATGGCTACACCTTC.

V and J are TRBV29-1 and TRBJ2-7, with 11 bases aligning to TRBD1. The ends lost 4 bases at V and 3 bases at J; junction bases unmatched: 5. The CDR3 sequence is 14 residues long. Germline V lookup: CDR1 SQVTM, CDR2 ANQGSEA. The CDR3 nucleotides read TGCAGCGTTGTGGGGACAGGGGGAAACTACGAGCAGTACTTC. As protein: CSVVGTGGNYEQYF.

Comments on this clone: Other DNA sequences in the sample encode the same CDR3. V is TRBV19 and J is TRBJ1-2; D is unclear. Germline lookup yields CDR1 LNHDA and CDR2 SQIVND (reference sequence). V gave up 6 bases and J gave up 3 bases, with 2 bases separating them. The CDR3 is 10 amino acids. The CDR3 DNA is TGTGCCAGTAGGGACTATGGCTACACCTTC. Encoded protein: CASRDYGYTF.

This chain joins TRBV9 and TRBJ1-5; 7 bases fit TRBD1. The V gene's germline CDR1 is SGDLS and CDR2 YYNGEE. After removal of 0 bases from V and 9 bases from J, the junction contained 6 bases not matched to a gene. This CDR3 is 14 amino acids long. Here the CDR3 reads CASSVAGGPRPQHF. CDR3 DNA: TGTGCCAGCAGCGTAGCAGGGGGTCCGCGGCCCCAGCATTTT. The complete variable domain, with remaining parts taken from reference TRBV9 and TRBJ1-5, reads DSGVTQTPKHLITATGQRVTLRCSPRSGDLSVYWYQQSLDQGLQFLIQYYNGEERAKGNILERFSAQQFPDLHSELNLSSLELGDSALYFCASSVAGGPRPQHFGDGTRLSIL.

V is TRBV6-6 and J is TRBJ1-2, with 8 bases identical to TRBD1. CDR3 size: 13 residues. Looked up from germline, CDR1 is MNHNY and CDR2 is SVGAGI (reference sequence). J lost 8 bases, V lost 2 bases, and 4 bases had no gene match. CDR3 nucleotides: TGTGCCAGCAGTTACACGGGACAGGCGGGCTACACCTTC. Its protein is CASSYTGQAGYTF.

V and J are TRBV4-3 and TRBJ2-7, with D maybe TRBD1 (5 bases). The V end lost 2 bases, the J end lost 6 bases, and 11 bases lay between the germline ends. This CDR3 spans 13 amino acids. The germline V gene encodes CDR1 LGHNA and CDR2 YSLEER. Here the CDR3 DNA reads TGCGCCAGCAGCCAAACTAACACAGGCGAGCAGTACTTC. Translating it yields CASSQTNTGEQYF.

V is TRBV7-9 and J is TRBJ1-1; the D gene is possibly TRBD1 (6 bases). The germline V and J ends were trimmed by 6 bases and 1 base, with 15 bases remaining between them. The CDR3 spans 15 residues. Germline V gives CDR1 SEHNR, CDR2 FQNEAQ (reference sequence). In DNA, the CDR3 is TGTGCCAGCAGGTACGGGGGCGACGGGAACACTGAAGCTTTCTTT. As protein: CASRYGGDGNTEAFF.

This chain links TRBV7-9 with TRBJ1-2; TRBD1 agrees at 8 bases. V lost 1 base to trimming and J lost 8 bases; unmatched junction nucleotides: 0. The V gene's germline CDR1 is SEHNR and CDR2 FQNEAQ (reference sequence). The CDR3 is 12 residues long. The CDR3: CASSLGDRGYTF. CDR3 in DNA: TGTGCCAGCAGCTTAGGGGACAGGGGCTACACCTTC.

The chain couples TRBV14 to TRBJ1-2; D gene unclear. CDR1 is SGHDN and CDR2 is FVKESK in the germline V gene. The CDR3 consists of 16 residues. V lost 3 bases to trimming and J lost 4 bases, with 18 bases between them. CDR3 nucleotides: TGTGCCAGCAGCCACGACGGGCCACCCACGGGCTATGGCTACACCTTC. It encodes CASSHDGPPTGYGYTF.

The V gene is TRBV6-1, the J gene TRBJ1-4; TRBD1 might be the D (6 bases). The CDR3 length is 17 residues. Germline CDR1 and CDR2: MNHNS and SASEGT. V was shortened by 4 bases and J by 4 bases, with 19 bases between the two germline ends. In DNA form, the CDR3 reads TGTGCCAGCAGTGGGAGAGTTAGGGGGGCGTTTAATGAAAAACTGTTTTTT. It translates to CASSGRVRGAFNEKLFF.

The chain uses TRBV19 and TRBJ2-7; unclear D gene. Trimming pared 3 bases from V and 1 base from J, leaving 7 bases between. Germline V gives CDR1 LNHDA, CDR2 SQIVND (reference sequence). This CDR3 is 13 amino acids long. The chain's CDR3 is CASSIAASYEQYF. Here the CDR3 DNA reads TGTGCCAGTAGTATCGCGGCTTCCTACGAGCAGTACTTC.

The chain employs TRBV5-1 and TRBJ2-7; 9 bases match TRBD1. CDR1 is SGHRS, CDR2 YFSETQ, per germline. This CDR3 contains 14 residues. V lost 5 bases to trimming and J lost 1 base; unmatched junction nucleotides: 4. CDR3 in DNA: TGCGCCAGCAGACCGGACAGGGGTTCCTACGAGCAGTACTTC. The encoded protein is CASRPDRGSYEQYF. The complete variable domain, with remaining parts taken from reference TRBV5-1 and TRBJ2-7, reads KAGVTQTPRYLIKTRGQQVTLSCSPISGHRSVSWYQQTPGQGLQFLFEYFSETQRNKGNFPGRFSGRQFSNSRSEMNVSTLELGDSALYLCASRPDRGSYEQYFGPGTRLTVT.

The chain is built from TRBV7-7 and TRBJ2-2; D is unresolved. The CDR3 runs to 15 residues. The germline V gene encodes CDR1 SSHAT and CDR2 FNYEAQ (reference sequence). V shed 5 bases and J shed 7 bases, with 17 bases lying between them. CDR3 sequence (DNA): TGTGCCAGCAGCCTAATCCCGGGTTATGGCGGGGAGCTGTTTTTT. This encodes CASSLIPGYGGELFF.

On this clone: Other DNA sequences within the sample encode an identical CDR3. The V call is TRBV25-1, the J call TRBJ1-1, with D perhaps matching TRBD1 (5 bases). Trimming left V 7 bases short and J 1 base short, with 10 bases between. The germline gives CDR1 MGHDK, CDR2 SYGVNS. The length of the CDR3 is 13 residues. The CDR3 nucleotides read TGTGCCAGCACTGGAGGGGCGAACACTGAAGCTTTCTTT. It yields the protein CASTGGANTEAFF.

Written as DNA, the CDR3 is TGTGCCACCACTTTGGGAGAGGTTCTGTATTTT. This translates into CATTLGEVLYF. This sequence joins TRBV10-3 and TRBJ2-3; D is possibly TRBD2 (5 bases). Deletions cut 10 bases from V and 14 bases from J, with 19 bases between. This CDR3 has 11 residues. CDR1 is ENHRY and CDR2 is SYGVKD in the germline V gene.

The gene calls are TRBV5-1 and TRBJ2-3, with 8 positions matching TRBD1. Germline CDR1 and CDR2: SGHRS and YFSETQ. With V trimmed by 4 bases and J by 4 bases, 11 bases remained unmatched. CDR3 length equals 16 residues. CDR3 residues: CASSGGTGIGADTQYF. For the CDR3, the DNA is TGCGCCAGCAGCGGGGGGACAGGTATTGGTGCAGATACGCAGTATTTT.

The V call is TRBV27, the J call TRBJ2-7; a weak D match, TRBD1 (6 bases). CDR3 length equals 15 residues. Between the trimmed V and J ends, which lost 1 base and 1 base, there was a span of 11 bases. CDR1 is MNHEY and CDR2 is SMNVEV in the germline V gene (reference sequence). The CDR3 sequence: CASSLLGGGSYEQYF. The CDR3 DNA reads TGTGCCAGCAGTTTATTAGGGGGTGGGTCCTACGAGCAGTACTTC.

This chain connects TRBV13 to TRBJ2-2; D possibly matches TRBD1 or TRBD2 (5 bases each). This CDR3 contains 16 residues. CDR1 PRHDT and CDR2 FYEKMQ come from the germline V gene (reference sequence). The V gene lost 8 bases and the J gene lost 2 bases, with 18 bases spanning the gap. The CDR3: CASRVGTLINTGELFF. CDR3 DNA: TGTGCCAGCCGCGTGGGGACGCTCATCAACACCGGGGAGCTGTTTTTT.

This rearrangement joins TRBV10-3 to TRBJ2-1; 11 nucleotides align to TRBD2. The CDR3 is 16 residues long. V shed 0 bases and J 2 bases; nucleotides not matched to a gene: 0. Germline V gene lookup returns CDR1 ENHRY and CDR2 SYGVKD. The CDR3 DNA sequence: TGTGCCATCAGTGAGTCGACTAGCGGGACCTACAATGAGCAGTTCTTC. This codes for CAISESTSGTYNEQFF.

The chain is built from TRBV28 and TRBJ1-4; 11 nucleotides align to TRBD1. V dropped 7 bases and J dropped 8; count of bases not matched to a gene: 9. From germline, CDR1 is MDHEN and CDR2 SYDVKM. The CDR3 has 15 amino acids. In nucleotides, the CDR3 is TGTGCCAGCAATATCCCGGGACAGGGGGTCGAAAAACTGTTTTTT. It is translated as CASNIPGQGVEKLFF.

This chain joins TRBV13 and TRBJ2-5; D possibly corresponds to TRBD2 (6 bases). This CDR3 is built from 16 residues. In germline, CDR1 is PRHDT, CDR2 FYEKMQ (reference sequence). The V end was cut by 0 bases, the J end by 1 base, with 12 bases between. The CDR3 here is CASSLGGAGGQETQYF. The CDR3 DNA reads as TGTGCCAGCAGCTTAGGCGGGGCCGGGGGCCAAGAGACCCAGTACTTC.

In nucleotides, the CDR3 is TGTGCCAGCAGCGCCCGGGAGGGGGCAGGCACCGGGGAGCTGTTTTTT. This translates into CASSAREGAGTGELFF. The chain is built from TRBV7-2 and TRBJ2-2, with a possible D match to TRBD2 (8 bases). Germline loops: CDR1 SGHTA, CDR2 FQGNSA. CDR3 length: 16 amino acids. The ends were cut back, 5 bases at V and 4 bases at J, with 17 bases in the middle.

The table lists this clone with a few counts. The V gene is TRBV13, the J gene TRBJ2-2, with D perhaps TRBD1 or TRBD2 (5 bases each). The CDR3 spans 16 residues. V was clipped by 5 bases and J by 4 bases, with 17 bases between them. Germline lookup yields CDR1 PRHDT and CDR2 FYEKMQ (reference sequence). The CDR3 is CASSATGTESTGELFF. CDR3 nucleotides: TGTGCCAGCAGCGCTACCGGGACGGAGAGCACCGGGGAGCTGTTTTTT.

The CDR3 sequence is CASSNSVRQETQYF. CDR3 DNA sequence: TGTGCCAGCAGCAATAGCGTACGCCAAGAGACCCAGTACTTC. V gene TRBV7-3 combines with J gene TRBJ2-5; the D gene is possibly TRBD2 (5 bases). The germline V and J ends were trimmed by 5 bases and 1 base, with 11 bases remaining between them. The CDR3 sequence is 14 residues long. Germline V CDR1 and CDR2: SGHTA, FQGTGA.

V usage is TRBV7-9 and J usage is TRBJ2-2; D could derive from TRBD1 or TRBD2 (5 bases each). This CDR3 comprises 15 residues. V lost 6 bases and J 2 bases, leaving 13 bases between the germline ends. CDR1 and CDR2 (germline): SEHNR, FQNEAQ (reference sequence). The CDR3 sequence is CASRSGTENTGELFF. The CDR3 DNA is TGTGCCAGCAGATCTGGGACGGAAAACACCGGGGAGCTGTTTTTT.

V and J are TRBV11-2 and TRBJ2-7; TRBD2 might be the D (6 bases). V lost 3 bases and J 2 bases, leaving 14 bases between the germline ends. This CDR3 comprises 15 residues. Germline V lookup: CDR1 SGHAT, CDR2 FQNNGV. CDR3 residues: CASSFPGEWAYEQYF. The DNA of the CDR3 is TGTGCCAGCAGCTTCCCGGGGGAATGGGCCTACGAGCAGTACTTC.

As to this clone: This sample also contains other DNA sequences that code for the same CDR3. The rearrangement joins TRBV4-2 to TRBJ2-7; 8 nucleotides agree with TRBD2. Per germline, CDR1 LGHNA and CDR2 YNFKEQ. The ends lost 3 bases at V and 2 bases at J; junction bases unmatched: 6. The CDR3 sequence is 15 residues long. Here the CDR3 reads CASSQSTSGTYEQYF. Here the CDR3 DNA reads TGTGCCAGCAGCCAGAGCACTAGCGGAACCTACGAGCAGTACTTC.

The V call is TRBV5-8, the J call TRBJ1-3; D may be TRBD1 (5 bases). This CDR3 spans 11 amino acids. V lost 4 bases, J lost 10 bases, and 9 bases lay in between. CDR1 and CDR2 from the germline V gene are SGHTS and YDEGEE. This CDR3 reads CASSGGWTIYF. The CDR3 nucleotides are TGTGCCAGCAGCGGGGGGTGGACCATATATTTT.

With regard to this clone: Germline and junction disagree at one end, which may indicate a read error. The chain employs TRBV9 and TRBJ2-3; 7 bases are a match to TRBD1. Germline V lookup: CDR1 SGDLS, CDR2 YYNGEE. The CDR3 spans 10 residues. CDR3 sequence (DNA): TGTGCCAGCAGCGCCGGGACAGTGGATTTT. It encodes CASSAGTVDF. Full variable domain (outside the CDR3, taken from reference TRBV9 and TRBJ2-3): DSGVTQTPKHLITATGQRVTLRCSPRSGDLSVYWYQQSLDQGLQFLIQYYNGEERAKGNILERFSAQQFPDLHSELNLSSLELGDSALYFCASSAGTVDFGPGTRLTVL.